Following are 14 T cell receptor beta chains from one sample sequenced in a study of blood T cells in healthy people across ages. PCR was performed a second time for about 7 to 11 cycles using a sample-barcoded 5' primer and a J-beta primer mix. TCRdb re-derived calls from the 5' RACE reads in MiXCR, one entry per CDR3 protein. The table lists about a million distinct CDR3 sequences, around 48% of them singletons. Sequencing input: blood. Source of these receptors: a man aged 30 to 39 in good health.

The V and J genes are TRBV20-1 and TRBJ1-1; 12 bases map to TRBD1. The germline V gene has CDR1 DFQATT and CDR2 SNEGSKA (reference sequence). The CDR3 covers 13 residues. With 5 bases clipped from V and 11 bases from J, the junction kept 9 bases outside the gene matches. The CDR3: CSAARDRGRQAFF. CDR3 sequence (DNA): TGCAGTGCTGCCCGGGACAGGGGGCGACAGGCTTTCTTT.

There are a few counts of this clonotype. The V gene is TRBV28, the J gene TRBJ1-2, with a tentative D call TRBD1 (5 bases). The length of the CDR3 is 12 residues. V shed 3 bases and J shed 8 bases, with 10 bases lying between them. CDR1 is MDHEN, CDR2 SYDVKM, per germline. The CDR3 sequence: CASSFGGVGYTF. CDR3 DNA: TGTGCCAGCAGTTTCGGAGGGGTAGGCTACACCTTC.

In its sample, this clonotype was seen a few times. This chain connects TRBV7-9 to TRBJ1-1, with TRBD1 matching 8 bases. J gave up 11 bases and V 5 bases, and 10 bases lay outside the gene matches. CDR1 is SEHNR, CDR2 FQNEAQ, per germline (reference sequence). The CDR3 is made up of 13 amino acids. CDR3 protein: CASSGGTGPTAFF. CDR3 coding DNA: TGTGCCAGCAGCGGCGGGACAGGTCCAACGGCTTTCTTT.

The chain is built from TRBV20-1 and TRBJ1-2, with D possibly being TRBD1 (5 bases). Trimming removed 1 base at V and 4 bases at J, with 13 bases between. CDR3 size: 14 residues. The germline V gene encodes CDR1 DFQATT and CDR2 SNEGSKA (reference sequence). As DNA, the CDR3 is TGCAGTGCTAGAGTGGGGCAGGTCCTCTATGGCTACACCTTC. Amino acids: CSARVGQVLYGYTF.

This clonotype has just a few counts. The chain employs TRBV6-5 and TRBJ2-5; tentatively, D is TRBD2 (6 bases). Germline V gene sequence: CDR1 MNHEY, CDR2 SVGAGI. The V end lost 6 bases, the J end lost 4 bases, and 12 bases lay between the germline ends. The CDR3 has 13 amino acids. For the CDR3, the DNA is TGTGCCAGCAGGAGTAGCGGTCGAGAGACCCAGTACTTC. Protein: CASRSSGRETQYF.

The rearrangement uses TRBV28 and TRBJ2-3; possibly TRBD1 or TRBD2 for D (5 bases each). The CDR3 is 14 residues long. Trimming stripped 3 bases from V and 4 bases from J, with 11 bases between. Germline CDR1 is MDHEN and CDR2 is SYDVKM. The CDR3 protein is CASSLVTGPDTQYF. CDR3 DNA sequence: TGTGCCAGCAGTTTGGTTACGGGGCCAGATACGCAGTATTTT.

This clonotype turned up a few times. V gene TRBV14 combines with J gene TRBJ2-7, with TRBD1 identical over 7 bases. V shed 4 bases, J shed 0 bases, and the junction held 6 bases outside the gene matches. Per the germline V gene, CDR1 is SGHDN and CDR2 is FVKESK. This CDR3 has 15 residues. DNA for the CDR3: TGTGCCAGCAGCCTCCCGGGACAGAACTCCTACGAGCAGTACTTC. Translation gives CASSLPGQNSYEQYF.

The chain employs TRBV27 and TRBJ1-2, with a weak D call TRBD1 (6 bases). This CDR3 has 15 amino acids. Germline V gives CDR1 MNHEY, CDR2 SMNVEV (reference sequence). The ends were cut back, 5 bases at V and 7 bases at J, with 20 bases in the middle. The CDR3 loop is CASSRGIPGGFGYTF. DNA for the CDR3: TGTGCCAGCAGTAGGGGGATCCCGGGGGGTTTTGGCTACACCTTC.

In its sample, this clonotype was seen a few times. The V gene is TRBV9, the J gene TRBJ2-5; 7 bases fit TRBD2. The length of the CDR3 is 14 residues. Per germline, CDR1 SGDLS and CDR2 YYNGEE. The V and J ends lost 0 bases and 1 base, in that order; junction bases with no gene match: 0. The CDR3 nucleotides are TGTGCCAGCAGCGTAGCTAGCGGCCAAGAGACCCAGTACTTC. Protein product: CASSVASGQETQYF.

Ten or more counts support this clonotype. This chain uses TRBV6-5 with TRBJ2-1, with D perhaps matching TRBD2 (6 bases). This CDR3 comprises 15 residues. Germline V CDR1 and CDR2: MNHEY, SVGAGI. V was trimmed by 6 bases and J by 8 bases, leaving 20 bases between them. Written as DNA, the CDR3 is TGTGCCAGCAGCCCACTCGTCCGCGGGGTGGATGAGCAGTTCTTC. Translating gives CASSPLVRGVDEQFF.

To note about this clonotype: An end of the junction differs from the germline gene, which may be a read error. V is TRBV4-2 and J is TRBJ2-3; possibly TRBD1 or TRBD2 for D (5 bases each). The CDR3 covers 18 residues. Germline V gene sequence: CDR1 LGHNA, CDR2 YNFKEQ. The CDR3 bases are TGTGCCGGCAGCTCCCGGGACCGAGGGGCCCTCAGCACAGATACGCAGTATTTT. Its translation: CAGSSRDRGALSTDTQYF.

The chain couples TRBV21-1 to TRBJ2-7. The J call is doubtful: the DNA matches TRBJ2-5 better. TRBV21-1 is recorded as a pseudogene. CDR3 length: 16 residues. CDR3 region: CASSKSVLAAQETQYF. The DNA of the CDR3 is TGTGCCAGCAGCAAATCCGTGCTAGCGGCACAAGAGACCCAGTACTTC.

The genes are TRBV4-1 and TRBJ2-3; TRBD1 agrees at 7 bases. Trimming took 4 bases from V and 2 from J; bases not matched to a gene: 21. CDR1 is MGHRA, CDR2 YSYEKL, per germline. The CDR3 is 20 residues long. In nucleotides, the CDR3 is TGCGCCAGCAGCCTCCCTGGCATCATCGCCGGGACAGAGATCACAGATACGCAGTATTTT. Translating it yields CASSLPGIIAGTEITDTQYF.

V gene TRBV27 combines with J gene TRBJ2-1; possible D gene TRBD2, 5 bases. V was cut by 6 bases and J by 13 bases, with 22 bases left in between. Germline CDR1 MNHEY, CDR2 SMNVEV (reference sequence). The CDR3 totals 14 residues. The CDR3 loop is CASSPTRVPGEQFF. The CDR3 DNA reads as TGTGCCAGCAGCCCAACGAGGGTCCCGGGCGAACAGTTCTTC.